This T cell receptor beta chain is drawn from a study of blood T cell repertoires in COVID-19. Study summary: Specimens from acute and convalescent COVID-19 originated in the United States, Italy and Spain.

The germline V and J ends were trimmed by 6 bases and 4 bases, with 10 bases remaining between them. Germline V CDR1 and CDR2: SEHNR, FQNEAQ (reference sequence). The CDR3 is made up of 12 amino acids. As originally analysed: Amplification from reference gene primers served as the basis for estimated nucleated cell counts. The data were produced by immunoSEQ multiplex PCR, yet TCRdb's version contains in-frame clones alone and is incomplete. V and J calls and clone size are given by that table; D and trimming were obtained from the DNA. Of approximately 70,000 clones listed, around 90% are singletons.

Sequenced material: peripheral blood. This clonotype was sampled from a human donor with active COVID-19. The donor label of this sample is uncertain. This chain links TRBV7-9 with TRBJ2-7; a possible D gene is TRBD1 (6 bases). Written as DNA, the CDR3 is TGTGCCAGCAGTGACAGGTTGTACGAGCAGTACTTC. Its protein product is CASSDRLYEQYF.